A single sample gave rise to the 6 T cell receptor beta chains below, sequenced in a study of identical twins. TCRdb recomputed calls from the 5' RACE reads with MiXCR, one row per CDR3 protein. The sample lists 150,000 or so distinct CDR3 sequences, roughly 3.3% occurring once. The sequenced sample was memory T cells sorted from blood. All receptors come from a man aged 18 to 29 in good health.

A few counts support this clonotype. The rearrangement uses TRBV7-8 and TRBJ1-5; D gene unclear. CDR3 size: 13 residues. V was shortened by 5 bases and J by 4 bases, with 9 bases between the two germline ends. Per germline, CDR1 SGHVS and CDR2 FQNEAQ. The chain's CDR3 is CASSISLNQPQHF. CDR3 DNA: TGTGCCAGCAGCATATCCCTTAATCAGCCCCAGCATTTT.

In this sample, this clonotype turned up many times. This chain uses TRBV3-1 with TRBJ1-2; D gene ambiguous. This CDR3 is 12 amino acids long. Germline loops: CDR1 LGHDT, CDR2 YNNKEL (reference sequence). Trimming removed 8 bases from V and 3 bases from J, with 10 bases in between. The CDR3 loop reads CASADGYYGYTF. Written as DNA, the CDR3 is TGTGCCAGCGCGGACGGATACTATGGCTACACCTTC.

This clonotype was observed at least ten times. The chain has TRBV28 and TRBJ1-5, with 8 bases fitting TRBD1. The germline gives CDR1 MDHEN, CDR2 SYDVKM. The CDR3 runs to 15 residues. After removal of 4 bases from V and 5 bases from J, the junction contained 7 bases not matched to a gene. For the CDR3, the DNA is TGTGCCAGCAGTTCCGGACAGGGCAATTATCAGCCCCAGCATTTT. Translating gives CASSSGQGNYQPQHF.

In this sample, this clonotype turned up many times. The chain employs TRBV3-1 and TRBJ2-2; TRBD2 matches at 11 bases. The germline V gene encodes CDR1 LGHDT and CDR2 YNNKEL (reference sequence). This CDR3 is built from 15 residues. Unmatched junction bases numbered 3, after V lost 4 bases and J lost 5 bases. CDR3 loop: CASSPRTSGTGELFF. The CDR3 nucleotides read TGTGCCAGCAGCCCGAGGACTAGCGGGACCGGGGAGCTGTTTTTT. The full variable domain, with the rest looked up from reference TRBV3-1 and TRBJ2-2, is DTAVSQTPKYLVTQMGNDKSIKCEQNLGHDTMYWYKQDSKKFLKIMFSYNNKELIINETVPNRFSPKSPDKAHLNLHINSLELGDSAVYFCASSPRTSGTGELFFGEGSRLTVL.

This clonotype came up many times. V is TRBV11-2 and J is TRBJ2-3; possibly TRBD2 for D (6 bases). The CDR3 loop spans 17 amino acids. The V end was cut by 0 bases, the J end by 5 bases, with 18 bases between. From germline, CDR1 is SGHAT and CDR2 FQNNGV. The CDR3 loop reads CASSLENSGLWQDTQYF. The CDR3 DNA reads TGTGCCAGCAGCTTAGAGAACTCGGGACTTTGGCAAGATACGCAGTATTTT.

In this sample, this clonotype turned up many times. The genes are TRBV7-2 and TRBJ2-1; 10 bases agree with TRBD2. The CDR3 consists of 15 residues. V lost 6 bases to trimming and J lost 5 bases; unmatched junction nucleotides: 7. CDR1 and CDR2 (germline): SGHTA, FQGNSA. The CDR3 protein is CASRPSGSQHNEQFF. CDR3 bases: TGTGCCAGCAGACCTAGCGGGAGCCAGCACAATGAGCAGTTCTTC.